This T cell receptor beta chain appears in the sequencing data of a study of control samples from healthy donors and cancer patients. Sequenced by immunoSEQ multiplex PCR; TCRdb stores in-frame clones only, minus some. Of tens of thousands of clones in the sample, around 81% were seen once. V lost 5 bases to trimming and J lost 6 bases; unmatched junction nucleotides: 3. The CDR3 is made up of 13 amino acids. Germline CDR1 reads LGHDT; CDR2 reads YNNKEL (reference sequence). V gene TRBV3-1 (or the pseudogene TRBV3-2) combines with J gene TRBJ2-2; 7 nucleotides match TRBD2. Sequencing was performed on blood. The source of this sequence is a man aged 25-45 years in good health. The CDR3 DNA reads TGTGCCAGCAGCGCCCGGGGGGCCGGGGAGCTGTTTTTT. Protein sequence: CASSARGAGELFF.